This T cell receptor beta chain derives from a study of identical twins. V gave up 1 base and J gave up 5 bases, with 23 bases separating them. The CDR3 is made up of 17 amino acids. From germline, CDR1 is DFQATT and CDR2 SNEGSKA (reference sequence). TCRdb used MiXCR to reprocess the 5' RACE reads, holding one entry per CDR3 protein. This sample yields approximately 490,000 distinct CDR3 sequences, of which 20% to 25% are seen a single time; more than 0.4% belongs to the top ten. This sample was also put to use in a study of yellow fever vaccine responses in identical twins.

The V gene is TRBV20-1, the J gene TRBJ1-2; tentatively, D is TRBD1 (6 bases). The source material was CD4+ T cells sorted from blood. The receptor was derived from a woman under 30 in good health. The CDR3: CSARVRKGGLLGYGYTF. The CDR3 DNA reads as TGCAGTGCTAGAGTTCGGAAAGGGGGGCTTCTAGGTTATGGCTACACCTTC.